Each of the 20 T cell receptor beta chains below was sequenced from the same sample in a study of early T cells in non-severe SARS-CoV-2 infection. TCRdb analysed the 5' RACE reads with MiXCR anew, one entry per CDR3 protein. The table lists roughly 46,000 distinct CDR3 sequences, 7% to 7.5% of them singletons. Sequenced material: whole blood. The receptors stem from an adult who was a healthcare worker with PCR-confirmed SARS-CoV-2 infection or an uninfected control (not recorded which).

This clonotype has ten or more counts. The rearrangement joins TRBV7-8 to TRBJ1-3; D is ambiguous. The V and J ends lost 1 base and 1 base respectively, with 17 bases between them. In germline, CDR1 is SGHVS, CDR2 FQNEAQ. This CDR3 contains 18 residues. The CDR3 coding sequence is TGTGCCAGCAGCTTAGTGATTACAAGGATCGGGTCTGGAAACACCATATATTTT. Its translation: CASSLVITRIGSGNTIYF.

This clonotype was seen many times. The chain carries TRBV11-2 and TRBJ2-7; no clear D gene. CDR1 and CDR2 from the germline V gene are SGHAT and FQNNGV. The CDR3 length is 13 residues. V was cut by 1 base and J by 1 base, with 5 bases left in between. The CDR3 coding sequence is TGTGCCAGCAGCTTAGTCCGGTCCTACGAGCAGTACTTC. The encoded protein is CASSLVRSYEQYF. The whole variable domain, filled in from reference TRBV11-2 and TRBJ2-7, reads EAGVAQSPRYKIIEKRQSVAFWCNPISGHATLYWYQQILGQGPKLLIQFQNNGVVDDSQLPKDRFSAERLKGVDSTLKIQPAKLEDSAVYLCASSLVRSYEQYFGPGTRLTVT.

Only a few counts were recorded for this clonotype. V is TRBV12-3 or TRBV12-4 and J is TRBJ2-7; D is undetermined. Deletions cut 6 bases from V and 5 bases from J, with 14 bases between. The CDR3 totals 13 residues. CDR3 loop: CASSRNGYHEQYF. The CDR3 nucleotides read TGTGCCAGCAGCCGGAATGGGTACCACGAGCAGTACTTC.

V is TRBV20-1 and J is TRBJ2-3; TRBD1 is a possible D gene (6 bases). Trimming pared 7 bases from V and 3 bases from J, leaving 14 bases between. The CDR3 is 13 amino acids. Germline V gene sequence: CDR1 DFQATT, CDR2 SNEGSKA (reference sequence). The CDR3 region has the DNA TGCAGTGGGCAGGGGCTTCGTACAGATACGCAGTATTTT. Amino acids: CSGQGLRTDTQYF.

This clonotype came up many times. V usage is TRBV11-2 and J usage is TRBJ1-2, with D possibly being TRBD1 (5 bases). Trimming took off 5 bases at V and 3 bases at J, with 19 bases between the two ends. The CDR3 spans 16 residues. Germline CDR1 is SGHAT and CDR2 is FQNNGV. CDR3 in amino acids: CASSTLYGGGDYGYTF. DNA for the CDR3: TGTGCCAGCAGCACCCTCTACGGGGGAGGGGACTATGGCTACACCTTC.

The sample holds a few counts of this clonotype. This chain uses TRBV5-1 with TRBJ1-2; tentatively, D is TRBD1 (6 bases). This CDR3 spans 15 amino acids. V was trimmed by 1 base and J by 4 bases, leaving 14 bases between them. Germline V lookup: CDR1 SGHRS, CDR2 YFSETQ. CDR3 sequence reads: CASSLLGGPFYGYTF. The DNA of the CDR3 is TGCGCCAGCAGCTTGCTGGGGGGCCCATTCTATGGCTACACCTTC.

This clonotype was counted ten times or more. The chain has TRBV11-2 and TRBJ2-2; the D gene is possibly TRBD2 (6 bases). The length of the CDR3 is 16 residues. CDR1 SGHAT and CDR2 FQNNGV come from the germline V gene. V gave up 5 bases and J gave up 1 base, with 14 bases separating them. Written as DNA, the CDR3 is TGTGCCAGCAGCCCGCGCGGAGCGGGGAACACCGGGGAGCTGTTTTTT. It translates to CASSPRGAGNTGELFF.

This clonotype appeared a few times. The CDR3 nucleotides read TGTGCCATCAGTGAGGTCGGACCCTACGAGCAGTACTTC. This encodes CAISEVGPYEQYF. V and J are TRBV10-3 and TRBJ2-7; D not resolved. Germline V gene sequence: CDR1 ENHRY, CDR2 SYGVKD. With 2 bases removed from V and 2 bases from J, the gap between germline ends came to 7 bases. This CDR3 spans 13 amino acids.

This rearrangement joins TRBV20-1 to TRBJ2-3; TRBD1 might be the D (6 bases). Germline CDR1 is DFQATT and CDR2 is SNEGSKA (reference sequence). The CDR3 length is 17 residues. V shed 0 bases and J shed 1 base, with 17 bases lying between them. CDR3 in amino acids: CSARDWAGAQGTDTQYF. The CDR3 DNA is TGCAGTGCTAGAGATTGGGCAGGGGCCCAGGGCACAGATACGCAGTATTTT.

There are a few counts of this clonotype. V is TRBV5-1 and J is TRBJ2-7; D possibly corresponds to TRBD1 (6 bases). Germline V gene data show CDR1 as SGHRS and CDR2 as YFSETQ. This CDR3 has 12 residues. Trimming stripped 0 bases from V and 9 bases from J, with 10 bases between. This chain's CDR3 is CASSLDGGGQYF. Written as DNA, the CDR3 is TGCGCCAGCAGCTTGGATGGGGGCGGGCAGTACTTC.

There are many counts of this clonotype. The V gene is TRBV19, the J gene TRBJ2-4, with D perhaps matching TRBD1 (7 bases). V was clipped by 0 bases and J by 3 bases, with 9 bases between them. From germline, CDR1 is LNHDA and CDR2 SQIVND (reference sequence). This CDR3 spans 15 amino acids. CDR3 DNA sequence: TGTGCCAGTAGTATAGATCAGGGGGGCAAAAACATTCAGTACTTC. Its protein is CASSIDQGGKNIQYF.

This clonotype was detected a few times. The chain links TRBV7-6 to TRBJ2-3; D may be TRBD2 (7 bases). Deletions cut 8 bases from V and 2 bases from J, with 17 bases between. The CDR3 has 15 amino acids. Germline loops: CDR1 SGHVS, CDR2 FNYEAQ. Here the CDR3 reads CASGGAGLNTDTQYF. CDR3 sequence (DNA): TGTGCCAGCGGGGGGGCAGGATTAAACACAGATACGCAGTATTTT. The whole variable domain, remainder taken from reference TRBV7-6 and TRBJ2-3, is GAGVSQSPRYKVTKRGQDVALRCDPISGHVSLYWYRQALGQGPEFLTYFNYEAQQDKSGLPNDRFSAERPEGSISTLTIQRTEQRDSAMYRCASGGAGLNTDTQYFGPGTRLTVL.

This chain connects TRBV6-1 to TRBJ1-1; D possibly corresponds to TRBD1 (5 bases). CDR1 MNHNS and CDR2 SASEGT come from the germline V gene. V lost 5 bases and J lost 0, with 13 bases in between. This CDR3 spans 15 amino acids. CDR3 DNA: TGTGCCAGCAGTCTGCGGGGGGGGATGAACACTGAAGCTTTCTTT. Translating gives CASSLRGGMNTEAFF.

The table lists this clonotype with many counts. V is TRBV7-6 and J is TRBJ2-1; possibly TRBD2 for D (6 bases). V dropped 2 bases and J dropped 8 bases, with 13 bases sitting between them. Germline CDR1 SGHVS, CDR2 FNYEAQ. The CDR3 runs 14 residues. The CDR3 nucleotides read TGTGCCAGCAGCTTAAAGTCCGGAGGGGATGAGCAGTTCTTC. Translation: CASSLKSGGDEQFF.

This clonotype came up many times. The chain employs TRBV6-6 and TRBJ1-2, with 8 bases identical to TRBD1. This CDR3 is built from 16 residues. From germline, CDR1 is MNHNY and CDR2 SVGAGI (reference sequence). V lost 6 bases, J lost 3 bases, and 12 bases stayed unmatched. DNA for the CDR3: TGTGCCAGCAGCCAGGAGTGGGGACAGGCCTACTATGGCTACACCTTC. Translation gives CASSQEWGQAYYGYTF.

In this sample, this clonotype turned up many times. The gene calls are TRBV2 and TRBJ2-3; the D gene is possibly TRBD2 (6 bases). This CDR3 comprises 16 residues. V was pared by 8 bases and J by 0 bases, with 18 bases between. In germline, CDR1 is SNHLY, CDR2 FYNNEI. The CDR3 reads CASERLSGFSTDTQYF. As DNA, the CDR3 is TGTGCCAGCGAACGGCTTAGCGGCTTTAGCACAGATACGCAGTATTTT.

This clonotype was detected once. Possible read error: a much larger clone is one base away. Because it lacks the conserved phenylalanine or tryptophan at the end, this CDR3 is likely a read error. This sequence joins TRBV5-1 and TRBJ2-1; 9 bases align to TRBD2. The germline V gene encodes CDR1 SGHRS and CDR2 YFSETQ. This CDR3 region has 15 residues. J gave up 3 bases and V 4 bases, and 5 bases lay outside the gene matches. The CDR3 protein is CASSPASGDYNEQFL. CDR3 in DNA: TGCGCCAGCAGCCCCGCTAGCGGGGACTACAATGAGCAGTTCTTG.

The V call is TRBV2, the J call TRBJ2-1; TRBD2 aligns across 7 bases. Germline V lookup: CDR1 SNHLY, CDR2 FYNNEI. Losses at the gene ends were 4 bases for V and 8 bases for J; bases not matched to a gene: 11. CDR3 length: 15 amino acids. The CDR3 nucleotides read TGTGCCAGCAGTGGTGGGACTACTCGTTGGGATGAGCAGTTCTTC. Its protein is CASSGGTTRWDEQFF.

This clonotype was found many times. J is TRBJ2-7 and V is TRBV2; 8 nucleotides agree with TRBD1. Germline CDR1 SNHLY, CDR2 FYNNEI. Germline trimming cut 5 bases from V and 1 base from J; bases unmatched to any gene: 13. The CDR3 loop spans 17 amino acids. CDR3 region: CASSTPGQEKISYEQYF. CDR3 in DNA: TGTGCCAGCAGTACCCCGGGACAGGAAAAAATATCCTACGAGCAGTACTTC.

This clonotype was counted between two and nine times. This chain joins TRBV5-4 and TRBJ2-5, with 10 bases aligning to TRBD1. The V gene end was trimmed by 4 bases and the J gene end by 2 bases; junction bases not matched to a gene: 5. The CDR3 loop spans 15 amino acids. The germline V gene encodes CDR1 SGHNT and CDR2 YYREEE (reference sequence). DNA for the CDR3: TGTGCCAGCAGCGCGGACAGGGGGAGACAAGAGACCCAGTACTTC. Its protein is CASSADRGRQETQYF.